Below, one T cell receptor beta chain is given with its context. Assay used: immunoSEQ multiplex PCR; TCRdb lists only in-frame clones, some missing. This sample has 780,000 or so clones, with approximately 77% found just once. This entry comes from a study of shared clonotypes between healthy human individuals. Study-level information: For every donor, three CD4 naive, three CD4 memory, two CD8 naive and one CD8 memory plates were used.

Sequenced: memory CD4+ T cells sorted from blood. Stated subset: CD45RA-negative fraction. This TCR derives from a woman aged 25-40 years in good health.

The CDR3 loop is CASSPRGNYNEQFF. The CDR3 nucleotides are TGTGCCAGCAGCCCACGGGGCAATTACAATGAGCAGTTCTTC. The chain recombines TRBV7-9 with TRBJ2-1; D assignment may be TRBD1 or TRBD2 (5 bases each). Germline V gives CDR1 SEHNR, CDR2 FQNEAQ (reference sequence). Trimming cost V 5 bases and J 4 bases, with 12 bases left between them. The CDR3 runs 14 residues.